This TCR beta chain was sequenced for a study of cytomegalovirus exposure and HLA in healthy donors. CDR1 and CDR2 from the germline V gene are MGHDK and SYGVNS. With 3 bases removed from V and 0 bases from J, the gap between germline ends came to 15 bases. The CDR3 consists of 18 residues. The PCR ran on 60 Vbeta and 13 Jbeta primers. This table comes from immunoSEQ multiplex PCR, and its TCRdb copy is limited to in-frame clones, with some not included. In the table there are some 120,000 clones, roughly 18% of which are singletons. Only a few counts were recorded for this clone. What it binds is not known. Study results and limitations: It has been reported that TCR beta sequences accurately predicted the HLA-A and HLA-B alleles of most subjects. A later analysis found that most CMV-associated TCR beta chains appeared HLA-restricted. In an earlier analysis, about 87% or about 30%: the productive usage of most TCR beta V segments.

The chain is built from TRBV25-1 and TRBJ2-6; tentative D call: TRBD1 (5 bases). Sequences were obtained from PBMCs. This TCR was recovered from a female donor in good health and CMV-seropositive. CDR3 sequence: CASSDSGPVYSGANVLTF. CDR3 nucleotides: TGTGCCAGCAGTGACTCAGGGCCCGTGTACTCTGGGGCCAACGTCCTGACTTTC.